A single sample gave rise to the 19 T cell receptor beta chains below, sequenced in a study of T cell responses to AZD1222 COVID-19 vaccine. The repertoire was sequenced with immunoSEQ multiplex PCR; TCRdb's copy has only in-frame clones and lacks some. The table has tens of thousands of clones, 90% to 95% seen once. The sample consisted of peripheral blood, taken on day 0 of AZD1222 vaccination. The receptors derive from an adult in good health.

The chain joins TRBV4-1 to TRBJ1-2; D is ambiguous. Germline lookup yields CDR1 MGHRA and CDR2 YSYEKL. Trimming removed 3 bases at V and 4 bases at J, with 6 bases between. This CDR3 region has 12 residues. CDR3: CASSQGVYGYTF. DNA for the CDR3: TGCGCCAGCAGCCAGGGAGTCTATGGCTACACCTTC.

V is TRBV21-1 and J is TRBJ1-5. TRBV21-1 is tagged as a pseudogene. The CDR3 is 16 residues long. CDR3 bases: TGTGCCAGCAGCAAAGGGCGCAGTAGGGGCAATCAGCCCCAGCATTTT. Amino acid sequence: CASSKGRSRGNQPQHF.

The chain employs TRBV27 and TRBJ1-2; weak D call: TRBD1 (5 bases). This CDR3 is 14 amino acids long. The V end lost 6 bases, the J end lost 5 bases, and 16 bases lay between the germline ends. Germline-derived CDR1 and CDR2 are MNHEY and SMNVEV (reference sequence). CDR3 loop: CASSRGWGRYGYTF. CDR3 bases: TGTGCCAGCAGCCGAGGGTGGGGGAGGTATGGCTACACCTTC.

The chain has TRBV6-2 or TRBV6-3 and TRBJ1-2, with unresolved D. There are 15 residues in the CDR3. Trimming left V 0 bases short and J 4 bases short, with 12 bases between. Germline V gene lookup returns CDR1 MNHEY and CDR2 SVGEGT. CDR3 nucleotide sequence: TGTGCCAGCAGTTACTCGAACCCCCTAAGCTATGGCTACACCTTC. It translates to CASSYSNPLSYGYTF.

The CDR3 loop reads CASSLEVTKAFF. CDR3 sequence (DNA): TGTGCCAGCAGCTTAGAAGTGACTAAAGCTTTCTTT. The J gene is TRBJ1-1, the V gene TRBV7-9; D gene unclear. With 1 base removed from V and 9 bases from J, the gap between germline ends came to 9 bases. Germline CDR1 is SEHNR and CDR2 is FQNEAQ (reference sequence). This CDR3 has 12 residues.

The chain joins TRBV29-1 to TRBJ1-3, with a tentative D call TRBD1 (6 bases). Germline V gene sequence: CDR1 SQVTM, CDR2 ANQGSEA. The CDR3 has 14 residues. Deletions cut 4 bases from V and 0 bases from J, with 10 bases between. The CDR3 nucleotides read TGCAGCGTTGTACAGGGAAACTCTGGAAACACCATATATTTT. It translates to CSVVQGNSGNTIYF.

This chain joins TRBV10-1 and TRBJ1-2, with D unresolved. Trimming removed 6 bases at V and 10 bases at J, with 12 bases between. Germline CDR1 is WNHNN and CDR2 is SYGVQD (reference sequence). CDR3 length: 11 residues. CDR3 sequence reads: CASSDGRLYTF. The CDR3 nucleotides read TGCGCCAGCAGCGACGGACGGCTCTACACCTTC.

The chain joins TRBV5-1 to TRBJ1-4; TRBD1 matches at 9 bases. This CDR3 is 16 amino acids long. CDR1 and CDR2 from the germline V gene are SGHRS and YFSETQ. Unmatched junction bases numbered 5, after V lost 0 bases and J lost 5 bases. Here the CDR3 DNA reads TGCGCCAGCAGCTTGGGGACAGGGGATTGGAATGAAAAACTGTTTTTT. Its protein product is CASSLGTGDWNEKLFF.

The CDR3 coding sequence is TGTGCCAGCAGAGACAGGGGCAGAATGAACACTGAAGCTTTCTTT. It translates to CASRDRGRMNTEAFF. The V gene is TRBV6-5, the J gene TRBJ1-1; 8 positions agree with TRBD1. V shed 6 bases, J shed 0 bases, and the junction held 6 bases outside the gene matches. The germline gives CDR1 MNHEY, CDR2 SVGAGI. The length of the CDR3 is 15 residues.

The chain couples TRBV21-1 to TRBJ1-5. TRBV21-1 is shown as a pseudogene. CDR3 length: 15 residues. The CDR3 region has the DNA TGTGCCAGCGTGAAACCTTGGAACGGCAATCAGCCCCAGCATTTT. Protein sequence: CASVKPWNGNQPQHF.

This clone has only a few counts. V usage is TRBV10-1 and J usage is TRBJ2-1; 8 bases line up with TRBD1. The CDR3 has 13 amino acids. From germline, CDR1 is WNHNN and CDR2 SYGVQD (reference sequence). The ends lost 9 bases at V and 7 bases at J; junction bases unmatched: 8. The CDR3 sequence is CASRTGRRNEQFF. CDR3 bases: TGCGCCAGTAGGACAGGGCGGAGGAATGAGCAGTTCTTC.

The rearrangement joins TRBV3-1 (or the pseudogene TRBV3-2) to TRBJ2-1; 12 nucleotides agree with TRBD2. In germline, CDR1 is LGHDT, CDR2 YNNKEL (reference sequence). The V segment lost 3 bases and the J segment 7 bases; nucleotides outside the gene matches: 7. This CDR3 spans 16 amino acids. As DNA, the CDR3 is TGTGCCAGCAGCCAGGCTAGCGGGGGGGCCGGAAATGAGCAGTTCTTC. Translating gives CASSQASGGAGNEQFF.

With respect to this clone: Germline is not matched at one junction end, which may reflect a read error. The CDR3 sequence: CASSGPSF. In DNA form, the CDR3 reads TGTGCCAGCAGTGGACCCAGCTTT. This rearrangement joins TRBV12-3 or TRBV12-4 to TRBJ1-4; no definite D call. The CDR3 sequence is 8 residues long.

The chain combines TRBV10-2 with TRBJ1-1, with D uncertain. With 2 bases removed from V and 4 bases from J, the gap between germline ends came to 8 bases. This CDR3 is 13 amino acids long. Germline CDR1 reads WSHSY; CDR2 reads SAAADI. The CDR3 reads CASSENRATEAFF. The CDR3 nucleotides read TGCGCCAGCAGTGAGAATCGGGCCACTGAAGCTTTCTTT.

The CDR3: CASSSVGGVDAEAFF. Here the CDR3 DNA reads TGTGCCAGCAGCTCGGTCGGAGGGGTTGACGCTGAAGCTTTCTTT. The chain employs TRBV7-6 and TRBJ1-1; tentative D call: TRBD1 (5 bases). The CDR3 has 15 residues. Germline-derived CDR1 and CDR2 are SGHVS and FNYEAQ. The ends were cut back, 4 bases at V and 6 bases at J, with 18 bases in the middle.

The DNA for the CDR3 is TGTGCCAGCTCACTTGGCCTGAATAATGAAAAACTGTTTTTT. Protein sequence: CASSLGLNNEKLFF. The gene calls are TRBV18 and TRBJ1-4; D unclear. The ends were cut back, 4 bases at V and 4 bases at J, with 10 bases in the middle. Germline V gene data show CDR1 as KGHSH and CDR2 as LQKENI. CDR3 size: 14 residues.

The V and J genes are TRBV30 and TRBJ1-5; D possibly corresponds to TRBD1 (6 bases). Germline CDR1 GTSNPN, CDR2 SVGIG (reference sequence). CDR3 size: 14 residues. V dropped 2 bases and J dropped 11 bases, with 19 bases sitting between them. CDR3 sequence (DNA): TGTGCCTGGAGTTCTCACGGGGGCCCGGGAGCCCAGCATTTT. This sequence encodes CAWSSHGGPGAQHF. The complete variable domain, with remaining parts taken from reference TRBV30 and TRBJ1-5, reads SQTIHQWPATLVQPVGSPLSLECTVEGTSNPNLYWYRQAAGRGLQLLFYSVGIGQISSEVPQNLSASRPQDRQFILSSKKLLLSDSGFYLCAWSSHGGPGAQHFGDGTRLSIL.

The chain employs TRBV14 and TRBJ2-5; 8 nucleotides align to TRBD1. Trimming removed 5 bases from V and 4 bases from J; junction bases left unmatched: 12. This CDR3 spans 16 amino acids. Looked up from germline, CDR1 is SGHDN and CDR2 is FVKESK. The DNA for the CDR3 is TGTGCCAGCAGCACTAGGGACAGGAGATTATTAGAGACCCAGTACTTC. Its protein is CASSTRDRRLLETQYF.

The chain recombines TRBV14 with TRBJ1-1, with D possibly TRBD1 on 5 matching bases. The CDR3 runs to 14 residues. Germline lookup yields CDR1 SGHDN and CDR2 FVKESK. The V gene lost 2 bases and the J gene lost 1 base, with 8 bases spanning the gap. CDR3 residues: CASSQRGKNTEAFF. The DNA for the CDR3 is TGTGCCAGCAGCCAACGGGGGAAGAACACTGAAGCTTTCTTT.